This TCR beta chain stems from a study of blood T cell repertoires in COVID-19. Study at large: Samples taken during acute and convalescent COVID-19 were collected in the United States, Italy and Spain. T cells, B-cell-depleted T cells, or PBMCs supplied cDNA or gDNA.

Only in-frame clones appear in the TCRdb table, and some are missing; sequencing was by immunoSEQ multiplex PCR. This table has roughly 60,000 clones, about 80% appearing once. Germline values: CDR1 LNHDA, CDR2 SQIVND (reference sequence). The CDR3 has 11 residues. Trimming pared 9 bases from V and 2 bases from J, leaving 6 bases between. What was sequenced was peripheral blood. This TCR was recovered from a man in his 60s with acute or convalescent COVID-19. The rearrangement joins TRBV19 to TRBJ2-3; D gene ambiguous. The CDR3 spells CASRFTDTQYF. The CDR3 DNA reads TGTGCCAGCAGATTCACAGATACGCAGTATTTT.